This TCR beta chain was sequenced during a study of cytomegalovirus exposure and HLA in healthy donors. Germline CDR1 reads SEHNR; CDR2 reads FQNEAQ (reference sequence). CDR3 length equals 15 residues. J gave up 10 bases and V 3 bases, and 8 bases lay outside the gene matches. The PCR contained 60 Vbeta and 13 Jbeta primers. The assay was immunoSEQ multiplex PCR, and TCRdb's table has in-frame clones only and misses some. The sample yields roughly 250,000 clones, about 66% seen once. Sequenced input: PBMCs. This TCR came from a female donor in good health and CMV-seronegative. The chain couples TRBV7-9 to TRBJ2-5; 13 bases line up with TRBD2. CDR3 nucleotide sequence: TGTGCCAGCAGCTTGTCCGGGACTAGCGGGATAGGCCAGTACTTC. Protein: CASSLSGTSGIGQYF.